The 24 T cell receptor beta chains in this list originate from one sample, sequenced in a study of identical twins. One entry per CDR3 protein results from TCRdb running MiXCR on the 5' RACE reads. Of about 460,000 distinct CDR3 sequences in the sample, 12% to 15% were seen once. This sample was shared with a second study, whose subject was yellow fever vaccine responses in identical twins.

The sample taken for sequencing was CD4+ T cells sorted from blood. The origin of the receptors is a woman in her late teens or twenties in good health.

At least ten counts were recorded for this clonotype. The V gene is TRBV20-1, the J gene TRBJ2-3; the match to TRBD2 covers 9 bases. This CDR3 region has 14 residues. V gave up 3 bases and J gave up 4 bases; unmatched junction bases: 5. Germline loops: CDR1 DFQATT, CDR2 SNEGSKA (reference sequence). CDR3 loop: CSARGGGAPDTQYF. Here the CDR3 DNA reads TGCAGTGCTAGGGGCGGGGGGGCCCCAGATACGCAGTATTTT.

This clonotype showed up just a few times. CDR3 loop: CASSRGSAADTQYF. DNA for the CDR3: TGCGCCAGCAGCCGAGGGTCAGCTGCAGATACGCAGTATTTT. V is TRBV5-1 and J is TRBJ2-3; TRBD2 might be the D (5 bases). The CDR3 has 14 amino acids. Per the germline V gene, CDR1 is SGHRS and CDR2 is YFSETQ. Trimming shortened V by 4 bases and J by 4 bases, and 13 bases separated the two germline ends.

This clonotype has only a few counts. The chain couples TRBV7-2 to TRBJ1-5, with D uncertain. There are 13 residues in the CDR3. In germline, CDR1 is SGHTA, CDR2 FQGNSA. CDR3 amino acids: CAVARYSNQPQHF. The CDR3 DNA reads TGTGCAGTAGCTAGATATAGCAATCAGCCCCAGCATTTT.

The genes are TRBV6-5 and TRBJ2-7; 8 bases align to TRBD1. Germline V gene data show CDR1 as MNHEY and CDR2 as SVGAGI. The length of the CDR3 is 15 residues. Trimming at V came to 5 bases and at J to 6 bases, leaving 12 bases not matched to a gene. This chain's CDR3 is CASSRLGDRSVEQYF. CDR3 in DNA: TGTGCCAGCAGTCGACTCGGGGACAGGTCGGTCGAGCAGTACTTC.

This clonotype was found many times. CDR3 sequence reads: CSARTPVGPQETQYF. DNA for the CDR3: TGCAGTGCTCGAACCCCCGTAGGGCCTCAAGAGACCCAGTACTTC. V is TRBV20-1 and J is TRBJ2-5; D call uncertain. The V gene's germline CDR1 is DFQATT and CDR2 SNEGSKA (reference sequence). The CDR3 sequence is 15 residues long. V was clipped by 5 bases and J by 2 bases, with 18 bases between them.

Only a few counts were recorded for this clonotype. Germline is not matched at one junction end, which may reflect a read error. The chain uses TRBV12-3 or TRBV12-4 and TRBJ2-2; the match to TRBD2 covers 7 bases. This CDR3 contains 18 residues. The CDR3 region has the DNA TGTGCCATCAGTCCCTCGGGCGGGAGAGGTTCAAACACCGGGGAGCTGTTTTTT. Translation gives CAISPSGGRGSNTGELFF.

This clonotype was seen at least ten times. This chain joins TRBV2 and TRBJ2-5; a possible D gene is TRBD2 (5 bases). Trimming pared 1 base from V and 5 bases from J, leaving 11 bases between. The CDR3 length is 14 residues. CDR1 and CDR2 from the germline V gene are SNHLY and FYNNEI. For the CDR3, the DNA is TGTGCCAGCAGTGAAGGAGGGAGAGGGGAGACCCAGTACTTC. This encodes CASSEGGRGETQYF. Full variable domain (missing parts from reference TRBV2 and TRBJ2-5): EPEVTQTPSHQVTQMGQEVILRCVPISNHLYFYWYRQILGQKVEFLVSFYNNEISEKSEIFDDQFSVERPDGSNFTLKIRSTKLEDSAMYFCASSEGGRGETQYFGPGTRLLVL.

In this sample, this clonotype turned up a few times. The genes are TRBV9 and TRBJ2-7, with 9 nucleotides matching TRBD1. Germline V gene data show CDR1 as SGDLS and CDR2 as YYNGEE. Losses at the gene ends were 0 bases for V and 2 bases for J; bases not matched to a gene: 12. CDR3 length equals 18 residues. DNA of the CDR3: TGTGCCAGCAGCGTAGGTTGGGACAGGGTAAGTGGCGCCTACGAGCAGTACTTC. Encoded protein: CASSVGWDRVSGAYEQYF. Filled out from reference TRBV9 and TRBJ2-7, the complete variable domain reads DSGVTQTPKHLITATGQRVTLRCSPRSGDLSVYWYQQSLDQGLQFLIQYYNGEERAKGNILERFSAQQFPDLHSELNLSSLELGDSALYFCASSVGWDRVSGAYEQYFGPGTRLTVT.

V and J are TRBV29-1 and TRBJ2-4; D is possibly TRBD1 (6 bases). Germline assignment: CDR1 SQVTM and CDR2 ANQGSEA. Deletions cut 1 base from V and 6 bases from J, with 16 bases between. The CDR3 extends over 15 amino acids. CDR3 nucleotide sequence: TGCAGCGTTGAAGCGTGGGACAAAGCTAGAAACATTCAGTACTTC. Amino acids: CSVEAWDKARNIQYF.

This clonotype occurred a few times. The rearrangement joins TRBV29-1 to TRBJ1-1; maybe TRBD1 (6 bases). This CDR3 contains 12 residues. Deletions cut 2 bases from V and 11 bases from J, with 15 bases between. Germline V lookup: CDR1 SQVTM, CDR2 ANQGSEA. The CDR3 loop reads CSVERGAGAAFF. The CDR3 nucleotides read TGCAGCGTTGAACGAGGGGCAGGGGCGGCTTTCTTT.

V and J are TRBV18 and TRBJ2-3; 10 bases agree with TRBD2. V dropped 4 bases and J dropped 3; count of bases not matched to a gene: 4. The germline CDR1 and CDR2 sequences are KGHSH and LQKENI. The CDR3 totals 15 residues. The CDR3 bases are TGTGCCAGCTCACTGGGACTAGCGAGGACAGATACGCAGTATTTT. Translation: CASSLGLARTDTQYF.

The chain combines TRBV12-3 or TRBV12-4 with TRBJ2-3, with unresolved D. The CDR3 has 14 amino acids. V shed 1 base and J shed 5 bases, with 10 bases lying between them. CDR3 sequence reads: CASSLGFGIDTQYF. CDR3 DNA: TGTGCCAGCAGTTTAGGTTTTGGGATAGATACGCAGTATTTT.

The genes are TRBV10-3 and TRBJ2-1; D is unresolved. CDR3 size: 14 residues. Germline CDR1 ENHRY, CDR2 SYGVKD. V was trimmed by 2 bases and J by 8 bases, leaving 13 bases between them. The CDR3 is CAISEPLRGYEQFF. CDR3 DNA sequence: TGTGCCATCAGTGAGCCCCTCCGCGGCTATGAGCAGTTCTTC.

The sample holds a few counts of this clonotype. The rearrangement links TRBV3-1 to TRBJ2-7; 10 nucleotides line up with TRBD2. CDR3 length: 17 residues. Trimming took 4 bases from V and 3 from J; bases not matched to a gene: 12. Germline V gene lookup returns CDR1 LGHDT and CDR2 YNNKEL (reference sequence). CDR3 amino acids: CASSRSGTSVVLYEQYF. The CDR3 DNA reads TGTGCCAGCAGCCGGAGCGGGACTAGCGTTGTACTCTACGAGCAGTACTTC.

The chain couples TRBV7-3 to TRBJ2-1; TRBD2 matches 12 bases. Germline-derived CDR1 and CDR2 are SGHTA and FQGTGA. The junction had 7 bases not matched to a gene; V was cut back by 3 bases and J by 10 bases. CDR3 length: 15 residues. CDR3 loop: CASSLTSGGRVEQFF. CDR3 bases: TGTGCCAGCAGCTTGACTAGCGGGGGCCGCGTAGAGCAGTTCTTC.

The chain uses TRBV7-2 and TRBJ2-7; 10 bases map to TRBD1. The CDR3 covers 15 residues. The junction had 12 bases not matched to a gene; V was cut back by 4 bases and J by 9 bases. Per the germline V gene, CDR1 is SGHTA and CDR2 is FQGNSA. CDR3 amino acids: CASSSSRDRGFMQYF. In nucleotides, the CDR3 is TGTGCCAGCAGCTCCAGCCGGGACAGGGGCTTTATGCAGTACTTC.

J is TRBJ2-5 and V is TRBV24-1, with 9 bases identical to TRBD1. The CDR3 totals 15 residues. V gave up 3 bases and J gave up 3 bases; unmatched junction bases: 4. Germline V gene sequence: CDR1 KGHDR, CDR2 SFDVKD. The CDR3 loop reads CATSDRTGVEETQYF. CDR3 in DNA: TGTGCCACCAGTGATCGGACAGGGGTGGAAGAGACCCAGTACTTC.

This clonotype has more than one count but fewer than ten. This chain connects TRBV11-2 to TRBJ2-5; D is possibly TRBD2 (5 bases). The V end lost 5 bases, the J end lost 2 bases, and 24 bases lay between the germline ends. The germline V gene has CDR1 SGHAT and CDR2 FQNNGV. This CDR3 region has 18 residues. CDR3 DNA sequence: TGTGCCAGCAGCCCCACCTCCCGTGTCGGACTGGGACAAGAGACCCAGTACTTC. Its protein product is CASSPTSRVGLGQETQYF. The whole variable domain, remainder taken from reference TRBV11-2 and TRBJ2-5, is EAGVAQSPRYKIIEKRQSVAFWCNPISGHATLYWYQQILGQGPKLLIQFQNNGVVDDSQLPKDRFSAERLKGVDSTLKIQPAKLEDSAVYLCASSPTSRVGLGQETQYFGPGTRLLVL.

This clonotype was observed a handful of times. The chain links TRBV6-1 to TRBJ2-7, with D unresolved. Germline-derived CDR1 and CDR2 are MNHNS and SASEGT. This CDR3 contains 13 residues. V was cut by 2 bases and J by 2 bases, with 7 bases left in between. The CDR3 loop is CASSESTAYEQYF. The CDR3 DNA reads as TGTGCCAGCAGTGAATCCACAGCCTACGAGCAGTACTTC.

This clonotype was found a few times. The chain couples TRBV3-1 to TRBJ2-2; D uncertain. This CDR3 contains 16 residues. The V gene lost 4 bases and the J gene lost 5 bases, with 17 bases spanning the gap. CDR1 LGHDT and CDR2 YNNKEL come from the germline V gene (reference sequence). This CDR3 is CASSRSGPQPTGELFF. CDR3 DNA: TGTGCCAGCAGCCGTTCGGGCCCTCAGCCTACCGGGGAGCTGTTTTTT.

Only a few counts were recorded for this clonotype. The chain joins TRBV6-1 to TRBJ2-4, with 12 bases lining up with TRBD1. Germline CDR1 MNHNS, CDR2 SASEGT. This CDR3 spans 19 amino acids. V was pared by 4 bases and J by 0 bases, with 10 bases of the junction left unmatched. In DNA form, the CDR3 reads TGTGCCAGCAGTGCCGACGGGACAGGGGGCCCCATAGCCAAAAACATTCAGTACTTC. Its translation is CASSADGTGGPIAKNIQYF.

This clonotype came up a few times. V and J are TRBV20-1 and TRBJ2-1, with D perhaps TRBD2 (6 bases). This CDR3 has 12 residues. CDR1 DFQATT and CDR2 SNEGSKA come from the germline V gene (reference sequence). The V end was cut by 2 bases, the J end by 6 bases, with 8 bases between. CDR3 nucleotide sequence: TGCAGTGCTAGACTAGCGCCCAATGAGCAGTTCTTC. Encoded protein: CSARLAPNEQFF.

The table lists this clonotype with a few counts. The rearrangement links TRBV5-1 to TRBJ2-7, with D perhaps matching TRBD1 (6 bases). The CDR3 contains 13 residues. CDR1 and CDR2 (germline): SGHRS, YFSETQ. Between the trimmed V and J ends, which lost 5 bases and 3 bases, there was a span of 12 bases. The CDR3 coding sequence is TGCGCCAGCAGTTTTGACAGGTACTACGAGCAGTACTTC. The encoded protein is CASSFDRYYEQYF.

Only a few counts were recorded for this clonotype. J is TRBJ2-3 and V is TRBV5-1; D may be TRBD1 or TRBD2 (6 bases each). CDR1 SGHRS and CDR2 YFSETQ come from the germline V gene. V was clipped by 3 bases and J by 4 bases, with 24 bases between them. The CDR3 length is 18 residues. The CDR3 spells CASSYKPERGRLPDTQYF. CDR3 bases: TGCGCCAGCAGCTACAAACCTGAAAGGGGGAGGCTACCAGATACGCAGTATTTT.